These 28 T cell receptor beta chains came from one sample sequenced in a study of T cell changes during pregnancy in multiple sclerosis. The method was immunoSEQ multiplex PCR; TCRdb's version includes in-frame clones alone and lacks a portion of them. Among approximately 89,000 clones listed, 85% to 95% were seen once. The sample in question was peripheral blood, obtained in the third trimester of pregnancy. The receptor set was obtained from a female donor with multiple sclerosis, enrolled in a pregnancy study.

In this sample, this clone turned up a few times. J is TRBJ1-1 and V is TRBV11-2, with D possibly matching TRBD1 (5 bases). Trimming cost V 2 bases and J 1 base, with 8 bases left between them. The CDR3 is 14 amino acids. Germline V gene sequence: CDR1 SGHAT, CDR2 FQNNGV. The CDR3 bases are TGTGCCAGCAGCTTAATGCAGGGGAACACTGAAGCTTTCTTT. Translation gives CASSLMQGNTEAFF. Drawing the rest from reference TRBV11-2 and TRBJ1-1, the complete variable domain is EAGVAQSPRYKIIEKRQSVAFWCNPISGHATLYWYQQILGQGPKLLIQFQNNGVVDDSQLPKDRFSAERLKGVDSTLKIQPAKLEDSAVYLCASSLMQGNTEAFFGQGTRLTVV.

The rearrangement uses TRBV4-1 and TRBJ2-6, with D perhaps TRBD1 (5 bases). The CDR3 loop spans 18 amino acids. Germline values: CDR1 MGHRA, CDR2 YSYEKL. V lost 2 bases and J 0 bases, leaving 14 bases between the germline ends. The chain's CDR3 is CASSQHDRFPSGANVLTF. As DNA, the CDR3 is TGCGCCAGCAGCCAACATGACAGATTTCCCTCTGGGGCCAACGTCCTGACTTTC.

This clone was seen once. The chain recombines TRBV9 with TRBJ2-7, with D perhaps TRBD1 (5 bases). V lost 0 bases to trimming and J lost 6 bases, with 19 bases between them. Germline V gene data show CDR1 as SGDLS and CDR2 as YYNGEE. This CDR3 is built from 16 residues. The DNA for the CDR3 is TGTGCCAGCAGCGTAGAGGTCCAGGGCGGATGGGGCGAGCAGTACTTC. Translating gives CASSVEVQGGWGEQYF.

The genes are TRBV2 and TRBJ1-2; 7 bases line up with TRBD1. The CDR3 is made up of 13 amino acids. In germline, CDR1 is SNHLY, CDR2 FYNNEI. V trimming: 4 bases; J trimming: 1 base; junction bases outside the gene matches: 0. This CDR3 is CASSGQGNYGYTF. The CDR3 bases are TGTGCCAGCAGTGGACAGGGTAACTATGGCTACACCTTC.

This rearrangement joins TRBV29-1 to TRBJ2-1, with TRBD1 identical over 9 bases. Germline loops: CDR1 SQVTM, CDR2 ANQGSEA. The ends lost 6 bases at V and 6 bases at J; junction bases unmatched: 12. This CDR3 spans 15 amino acids. The CDR3 DNA sequence: TGCAGCGTCCTAATACAGGGGGCGAACCGCAATGAGCAGTTCTTC. It encodes CSVLIQGANRNEQFF.

As DNA, the CDR3 is TGTGCCAGTACCAACAACATTTGGGGGGAGAACACCGGGGAGCTGTTTTTT. It yields the protein CASTNNIWGENTGELFF. This chain links TRBV19 with TRBJ2-2; D possibly corresponds to TRBD2 (6 bases). The germline V gene encodes CDR1 LNHDA and CDR2 SQIVND (reference sequence). The CDR3 runs 17 residues. V was shortened by 7 bases and J by 1 base, with 19 bases between the two germline ends.

The J gene is TRBJ2-7, the V gene TRBV18, with D tentatively TRBD1 (5 bases). CDR3 length: 15 amino acids. V lost 5 bases to trimming and J lost 2 bases, with 16 bases between them. The germline CDR1 and CDR2 sequences are KGHSH and LQKENI. CDR3 sequence (DNA): TGTGCCAGCTCAACCAGTGACAGTGGACCCTACGAGCAGTACTTC. Residues: CASSTSDSGPYEQYF.

This clone was recorded only once. The V gene is TRBV6-5, the J gene TRBJ1-1; no clear D. Germline values: CDR1 MNHEY, CDR2 SVGAGI. Trimming cost V 5 bases and J 2 bases, with 9 bases left between them. The CDR3 contains 13 residues. The CDR3 region has the DNA TGTGCCAGCAGTACACAAAGAAACACTGAAGCTTTCTTT. The encoded protein is CASSTQRNTEAFF.

V is TRBV29-1 and J is TRBJ1-2; tentatively, D is TRBD1 (6 bases). CDR1 and CDR2 (germline): SQVTM, ANQGSEA. The CDR3 totals 15 residues. Trimming cost V 1 base and J 1 base, with 13 bases left between them. CDR3 sequence (DNA): TGCAGCGTTGAAGGCCCGGGACACCATAACTATGGCTACACCTTC. Its translation is CSVEGPGHHNYGYTF.

V usage is TRBV6-5 and J usage is TRBJ2-5, with 8 nucleotides matching TRBD2. The CDR3 totals 14 residues. Germline CDR1 is MNHEY and CDR2 is SVGAGI. Losses at the gene ends were 6 bases for V and 1 base for J; bases not matched to a gene: 4. The CDR3 nucleotides are TGTGCCAGCAGCCGAGGGACTAGCCAAGAGACCCAGTACTTC. Its protein is CASSRGTSQETQYF.

V gene TRBV7-2 combines with J gene TRBJ2-7; TRBD1 aligns across 8 bases. CDR1 is SGHTA and CDR2 is FQGNSA in the germline V gene. The V and J ends lost 5 bases and 0 bases, in that order; junction bases with no gene match: 6. CDR3 length: 15 amino acids. This chain's CDR3 is CASSPRTGSSYEQYF. CDR3 sequence (DNA): TGTGCCAGCAGCCCACGGACAGGGAGCTCCTACGAGCAGTACTTC.

This chain uses TRBV5-5 with TRBJ2-5; no reliable D call. The V gene lost 4 bases and the J gene lost 2 bases, with 9 bases spanning the gap. The CDR3 length is 13 residues. Germline CDR1 SGHKS, CDR2 YYEKEE (reference sequence). The CDR3 bases are TGTGCCAGCAGCCCTCAGGTACAAGAGACCCAGTACTTC. Translated: CASSPQVQETQYF. Variable domain in full (rest from reference TRBV5-5 and TRBJ2-5): DAGVTQSPTHLIKTRGQQVTLRCSPISGHKSVSWYQQVLGQGPQFIFQYYEKEERGRGNFPDRFSARQFPNYSSELNVNALLLGDSALYLCASSPQVQETQYFGPGTRLLVL.

This rearrangement joins TRBV6-5 to TRBJ2-2; 7 nucleotides line up with TRBD1. CDR1 is MNHEY and CDR2 is SVGAGI in the germline V gene. This CDR3 region has 15 residues. With 0 bases clipped from V and 6 bases from J, the junction kept 4 bases outside the gene matches. The CDR3, as DNA: TGTGCCAGCAGTTACTCGGTCACAGGGGCCGGGGAGCTGTTTTTT. It is translated as CASSYSVTGAGELFF.

The gene calls are TRBV5-6 and TRBJ2-2; 8 nucleotides line up with TRBD2. With V trimmed by 0 bases and J by 6 bases, 7 bases remained unmatched. This CDR3 spans 16 amino acids. CDR1 is SGHDT and CDR2 is YYEEEE in the germline V gene. The DNA for the CDR3 is TGTGCCAGCAGCTTGGGCGCTCGGGGGGGCCCCGGGGAGCTGTTTTTT. Its translation: CASSLGARGGPGELFF.

This clone was counted a few times. The rearrangement joins TRBV5-4 to TRBJ1-6; D possibly corresponds to TRBD1 (5 bases). Germline-derived CDR1 and CDR2 are SGHNT and YYREEE (reference sequence). V lost 3 bases, J lost 3 bases, and 7 bases lay in between. The CDR3 has 14 residues. CDR3 sequence: CASSSRDYNSPLHF. CDR3 in DNA: TGTGCCAGCAGCTCCAGGGACTATAATTCACCCCTCCACTTT.

The chain uses TRBV7-9 and TRBJ1-2, with 7 positions matching TRBD1. Germline V CDR1 and CDR2: SEHNR, FQNEAQ (reference sequence). The CDR3 loop spans 15 amino acids. The junction had 7 bases not matched to a gene; V was cut back by 2 bases and J by 4 bases. CDR3 in amino acids: CASSLTGALGYGYTF. In DNA form, the CDR3 reads TGTGCCAGCAGCTTAACAGGGGCCCTGGGCTATGGCTACACCTTC.

This sequence joins TRBV12-1 and TRBJ1-5; no DNA check was done on the table's D call, TRBD1. TRBV12-1 is tagged as a pseudogene. The CDR3 sequence is 14 residues long. In nucleotides, the CDR3 is TGTGCCAGCAGCGCCGACAGGGGTGACCAGCCCCAGCATTTT. Its protein product is CASSADRGDQPQHF.

CDR3 DNA: TGTGCCTGGAGTGTATATGCAGGGGCCGTTGGAAACACCATATATTTT. It specifies CAWSVYAGAVGNTIYF. The V call is TRBV30, the J call TRBJ1-3; possible D gene TRBD1, 6 bases. V shed 0 bases and J shed 3 bases, with 15 bases lying between them. Germline V gives CDR1 GTSNPN, CDR2 SVGIG (reference sequence). This CDR3 contains 16 residues.

This clone was picked up one time. The J gene is TRBJ2-1, the V gene TRBV2, with 10 bases lining up with TRBD1. The germline V gene has CDR1 SNHLY and CDR2 FYNNEI. With 2 bases clipped from V and 16 bases from J, the junction kept 2 bases outside the gene matches. This CDR3 comprises 11 residues. CDR3 DNA sequence: TGTGCCAGCAGTGAAAGGACAGGGGGTTTCTTC. This sequence encodes CASSERTGGFF.

V usage is TRBV5-1 and J usage is TRBJ2-3; 7 nucleotides agree with TRBD2. Germline CDR1 reads SGHRS; CDR2 reads YFSETQ. CDR3 length: 15 residues. J lost 2 bases, V lost 1 base, and 4 bases had no gene match. In nucleotides, the CDR3 is TGCGCCAGCAGCTTGCGGGGGGTGAACACAGATACGCAGTATTTT. This translates into CASSLRGVNTDTQYF.

V usage is TRBV19 and J usage is TRBJ1-1; D not resolved. With 3 bases removed from V and 4 bases from J, the gap between germline ends came to 12 bases. CDR1 is LNHDA and CDR2 is SQIVND in the germline V gene (reference sequence). The CDR3 consists of 14 residues. The CDR3 sequence is CASSILPLSTEAFF. CDR3 nucleotide sequence: TGTGCCAGTAGTATCCTCCCCCTCAGCACTGAAGCTTTCTTT.

The chain carries TRBV7-2 and TRBJ2-7; D is uncertain. Germline CDR1 is SGHTA and CDR2 is FQGNSA. The ends were cut back, 5 bases at V and 2 bases at J, with 16 bases in the middle. The CDR3 sequence is 15 residues long. CDR3 sequence (DNA): TGTGCCAGCAGCATCTCGGAGAGCGACGCCTACGAGCAGTACTTC. Encoded protein: CASSISESDAYEQYF.

The V gene is TRBV18, the J gene TRBJ2-7; 8 nucleotides agree with TRBD1. There are 15 residues in the CDR3. The germline V gene encodes CDR1 KGHSH and CDR2 LQKENI. The ends lost 3 bases at V and 1 base at J; junction bases unmatched: 5. The CDR3 sequence is CASSPAGGRSYEQYF. Here the CDR3 DNA reads TGTGCCAGCTCACCGGCAGGGGGCCGTTCCTACGAGCAGTACTTC.

The chain couples TRBV19 to TRBJ1-1; no firm D call. V lost 2 bases, J lost 6 bases, and 7 bases lay in between. CDR1 and CDR2 (germline): LNHDA, SQIVND (reference sequence). The CDR3 totals 12 residues. Here the CDR3 reads CASSITGAEAFF. The CDR3 DNA reads as TGTGCCAGTAGTATAACCGGAGCTGAAGCTTTCTTT.

This chain uses TRBV5-1 with TRBJ2-7; weak D call: TRBD1 (5 bases). This CDR3 region has 12 residues. Germline V lookup: CDR1 SGHRS, CDR2 YFSETQ. Deletions cut 4 bases from V and 4 bases from J, with 9 bases between. DNA for the CDR3: TGCGCCAGCAGCCCCGCAGGGTACGAGCAGTACTTC. Protein product: CASSPAGYEQYF.

This sequence joins TRBV2 and TRBJ1-1; D ambiguous. The CDR3 length is 15 residues. V lost 0 bases to trimming and J lost 1 base, with 9 bases between them. The germline gives CDR1 SNHLY, CDR2 FYNNEI. CDR3 loop: CASSEARMWNTEAFF. In DNA, the CDR3 is TGTGCCAGCAGTGAAGCGCGTATGTGGAACACTGAAGCTTTCTTT.

The chain uses TRBV5-5 and TRBJ1-5; D unclear. Trimming took 0 bases from V and 6 from J, leaving 7 bases between them. CDR3 length: 13 residues. CDR1 is SGHKS and CDR2 is YYEKEE in the germline V gene (reference sequence). CDR3 region: CASSLADSQPQHF. The CDR3 region has the DNA TGTGCCAGCAGCTTGGCCGACTCTCAGCCCCAGCATTTT.

The chain carries TRBV11-3 and TRBJ2-1; 10 nucleotides line up with TRBD1. With V trimmed by 5 bases and J by 8 bases, 12 bases remained unmatched. Germline V lookup: CDR1 SGHNT, CDR2 YENEEA. The CDR3 spans 16 residues. This CDR3 reads CASSLGDRDRGYEQFF. CDR3 in DNA: TGTGCCAGCAGCCTTGGGGACCGGGACAGGGGTTATGAGCAGTTCTTC. The whole variable domain, filled in from reference TRBV11-3 and TRBJ2-1, reads EAGVVQSPRYKIIEKKQPVAFWCNPISGHNTLYWYLQNLGQGPELLIRYENEEAVDDSQLPKDRFSAERLKGVDSTLKIQPAELGDSAVYLCASSLGDRDRGYEQFFGPGTRLTVL.